These 12 T cell receptor beta chains were sequenced from one sample in a study of T cells in Graves' hyperthyroidism and ophthalmopathy. It was RNA transcripts that yielded the amplified TCR beta CDR3 regions. TCR CDR3 underwent first-round RT-PCR with the HTBI primer set. TCRdb itself ran the multiplex PCR reads through MiXCR, one entry per CDR3 protein. Among 350,000 to 450,000 distinct CDR3 sequences, about a sixth were seen once, and the ten largest hold 34%. The material sequenced was blood. The receptors were sampled from a woman younger than 45 with Graves' hyperthyroidism that later progressed to Graves' ophthalmopathy.

This clonotype was seen ten or more times. The chain uses TRBV6-1 and TRBJ1-1; TRBD1 might be the D (5 bases). Germline CDR1 and CDR2: MNHNS and SASEGT. This CDR3 has 14 residues. Trimming removed 6 bases from V and 1 base from J, with 12 bases in between. The chain's CDR3 is CASRGSGKNTEAFF. CDR3 coding DNA: TGTGCCAGCAGGGGGTCAGGGAAGAACACTGAAGCTTTCTTT.

This clonotype was seen repeatedly, ten times or more. The CDR3 is CSVRTKEDFVYEQYF. CDR3 DNA sequence: TGCAGCGTTAGAACTAAGGAGGACTTCGTCTACGAGCAGTACTTC. The chain has TRBV29-1 and TRBJ2-7; D may be TRBD2 (5 bases). The germline V gene has CDR1 SQVTM and CDR2 ANQGSEA. The CDR3 length is 15 residues. The V and J ends lost 5 bases and 3 bases respectively, with 20 bases between them.

This sequence joins TRBV2 and TRBJ1-1, with D possibly TRBD1 on 5 matching bases. CDR1 and CDR2 (germline): SNHLY, FYNNEI. This CDR3 comprises 15 residues. Trimming shortened V by 4 bases and J by 5 bases, and 17 bases separated the two germline ends. CDR3 nucleotide sequence: TGTGCCAGCAGTGCTACTTGGGCAGGGAGTACTGAAGCTTTCTTT. The encoded protein is CASSATWAGSTEAFF.

This clonotype was seen many times. The V gene is TRBV2, the J gene TRBJ2-5; TRBD2 agrees at 13 bases. The trim removed 6 bases at V and 1 base at J, leaving 2 bases unmatched. Germline V gene lookup returns CDR1 SNHLY and CDR2 FYNNEI. The CDR3 sequence is 15 residues long. Here the CDR3 DNA reads TGTGCCAGCAGGAGACTAGCGGGGGGCCAAGAGACCCAGTACTTC. Protein: CASRRLAGGQETQYF.

This clonotype came up many times. This chain links TRBV29-1 with TRBJ1-4; 10 bases match TRBD1. J was trimmed by 5 bases and V by 5 bases; bases with no gene match: 2. Germline loops: CDR1 SQVTM, CDR2 ANQGSEA. The CDR3 is made up of 13 amino acids. DNA for the CDR3: TGCAGCGTTAAGGACAGGGGGAATGAAAAACTGTTTTTT. Encoded protein: CSVKDRGNEKLFF.

The CDR3 reads CASSTASQYQPQHF. The CDR3, as DNA: TGTGCCAGTAGTACGGCCAGTCAGTACCAGCCCCAGCATTTT. The rearrangement links TRBV19 to TRBJ1-5, with D unresolved. V lost 4 bases, J lost 7 bases, and 14 bases lay in between. The CDR3 runs to 14 residues. Germline values: CDR1 LNHDA, CDR2 SQIVND (reference sequence).

As concerns this clonotype: This may stem from a read error, because a much larger clone lies one nucleotide away. The chain couples TRBV5-1 to TRBJ2-7, with D unresolved. V was trimmed by 6 bases and J by 1 base, leaving 11 bases between them. Germline-derived CDR1 and CDR2 are SGHRS and YFSETQ. The CDR3 totals 13 residues. CDR3 DNA: TGCGCCAGCATCTCCCTCCCTTCCTACGAGCAGTACTTC. This codes for CASISLPSYEQYF.

This clonotype has more than one count but fewer than ten. The V call is TRBV29-1, the J call TRBJ2-7; D is possibly TRBD1 (6 bases). Germline V lookup: CDR1 SQVTM, CDR2 ANQGSEA. Between the trimmed V and J ends, which lost 4 bases and 0 bases, there was a span of 13 bases. The CDR3 spans 14 residues. CDR3 protein: CSVALGQSSYEQYF. DNA of the CDR3: TGCAGCGTTGCCCTCGGACAGAGCTCCTACGAGCAGTACTTC.

J is TRBJ1-2 and V is TRBV30, with TRBD1 as a possible D gene (6 bases). The CDR3 contains 14 residues. V was pared by 2 bases and J by 6 bases, with 16 bases between. Germline V CDR1 and CDR2: GTSNPN, SVGIG (reference sequence). In nucleotides, the CDR3 is TGTGCCTGGAGTCTACGGGGGGCTGTTGATGGCTACACCTTC. Its protein product is CAWSLRGAVDGYTF.

This clonotype was counted many times. The chain links TRBV6-1 to TRBJ1-1, with 9 bases matching TRBD1. With 5 bases clipped from V and 4 bases from J, the junction kept 8 bases outside the gene matches. The CDR3 runs 15 residues. CDR1 and CDR2 from the germline V gene are MNHNS and SASEGT. Here the CDR3 reads CASSCYTGGRTEAFF. The CDR3 DNA reads TGTGCCAGCAGTTGCTACACAGGGGGCCGCACTGAAGCTTTCTTT.

This clonotype was counted between two and nine times. The rearrangement joins TRBV3-1 to TRBJ2-1, with D possibly matching TRBD1 (5 bases). The germline V gene encodes CDR1 LGHDT and CDR2 YNNKEL (reference sequence). CDR3 length equals 16 residues. Trimming shortened V by 4 bases and J by 0 bases, and 13 bases separated the two germline ends. CDR3 bases: TGTGCCAGCAGCCTACGACAGACAACCTCCTACAATGAGCAGTTCTTC. Protein product: CASSLRQTTSYNEQFF.

This chain connects TRBV5-1 to TRBJ2-3; TRBD1 matches 9 bases. V was pared by 4 bases and J by 4 bases, with 10 bases of the junction left unmatched. From germline, CDR1 is SGHRS and CDR2 YFSETQ. The CDR3 is made up of 16 amino acids. The CDR3, as DNA: TGCGCCAGCAGCACCGAACAGGGGGCGAGGGCAGATACGCAGTATTTT. Translated, it gives CASSTEQGARADTQYF.